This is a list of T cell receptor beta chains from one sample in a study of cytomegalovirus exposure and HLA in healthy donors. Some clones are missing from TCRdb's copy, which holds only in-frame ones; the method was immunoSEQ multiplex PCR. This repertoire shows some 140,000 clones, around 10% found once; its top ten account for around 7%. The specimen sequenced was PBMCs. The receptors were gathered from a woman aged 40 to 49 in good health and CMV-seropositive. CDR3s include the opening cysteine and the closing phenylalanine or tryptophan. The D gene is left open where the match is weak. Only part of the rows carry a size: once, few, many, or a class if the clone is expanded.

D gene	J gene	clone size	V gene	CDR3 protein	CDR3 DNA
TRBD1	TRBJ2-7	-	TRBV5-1	CASSLGQGVSYEQYF	TGCGCCAGCAGCTTGGGACAGGGAGTTTCCTACGAGCAGTACTTC
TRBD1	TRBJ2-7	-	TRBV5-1	CASSSGGTGGDEQYF	TGCGCCAGCAGCTCGGGTGGGACAGGGGGGGACGAGCAGTACTTC
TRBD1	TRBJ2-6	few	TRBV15	CATSRPHGTGLLAGANVLTF	TGTGCCACCAGCAGACCCCATGGGACAGGGCTTCTCGCCGGGGCCAACGTCCTGACTTTC
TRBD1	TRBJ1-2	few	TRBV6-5	CASSPTGTIYGYTF	TGTGCCAGCAGTCCGACAGGGACGATCTATGGCTACACCTTC
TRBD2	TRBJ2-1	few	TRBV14	CASSQDRATRGLAGGEQFF	TGTGCCAGCAGCCAAGATCGGGCAACTAGGGGACTAGCGGGGGGTGAGCAGTTCTTC
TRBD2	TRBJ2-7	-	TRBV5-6	CASSLLTSGGPTYEQYF	TGTGCCAGCAGCTTGCTAACTAGCGGGGGTCCTACCTACGAGCAGTACTTC
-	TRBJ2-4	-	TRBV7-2	CASSLGLGTRYF	TGTGCCAGCAGCTTAGGACTCGGGACAAGGTACTTC
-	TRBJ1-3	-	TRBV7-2	CASSRGGNTIYF	TGTGCCAGCAGCAGGGGGGGAAACACCATATATTTT
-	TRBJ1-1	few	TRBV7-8	CASSLLLVTEAFF	TGTGCCAGCAGCTTATTGCTAGTCACTGAAGCTTTCTTT
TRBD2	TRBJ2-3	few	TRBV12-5	CASGLAGGSTDTQYF	TGTGCTAGTGGTCTAGCGGGGGGTAGCACAGATACGCAGTATTTT
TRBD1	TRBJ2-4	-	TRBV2	CASRTGIAKNIQYF	TGTGCCAGCAGGACAGGGATAGCCAAAAACATTCAGTACTTC
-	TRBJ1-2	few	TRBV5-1	CASSLDGQPNYGYTF	TGCGCCAGCAGCTTGGACGGACAGCCTAACTATGGCTACACCTTC
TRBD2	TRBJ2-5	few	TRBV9	CASSVSGSGGETQYF	TGTGCCAGCAGCGTATCGGGTAGCGGGGGAGAGACCCAGTACTTC
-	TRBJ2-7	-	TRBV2	CASSHTGITTYEQYF	TGTGCCAGCAGTCACACCGGGATAACGACTTACGAGCAGTACTTC
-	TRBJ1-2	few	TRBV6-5	CASSTMPGGNYGYTF	TGTGCCAGCAGTACAATGCCGGGGGGCAACTATGGCTACACCTTC
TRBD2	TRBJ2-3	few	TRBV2	CASSDGAGADTQYF	TGTGCCAGCAGTGACGGCGCGGGAGCGGATACGCAGTATTTT
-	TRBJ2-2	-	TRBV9	CASSVGVNTGELFF	TGTGCCAGCAGCGTAGGAGTGAACACCGGGGAGCTGTTTTTT
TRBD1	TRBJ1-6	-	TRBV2	CASTGQGSGSPLHF	TGTGCCAGCACCGGACAGGGGTCAGGGTCACCCCTCCACTTT
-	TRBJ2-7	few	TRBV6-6	CASRPHDRDKVEQYF	TGTGCCAGCAGACCCCACGACCGGGACAAAGTCGAGCAGTACTTC
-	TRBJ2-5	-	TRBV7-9	CASSLALGRQETQYF	TGTGCCAGCAGCTTAGCGCTAGGCCGTCAAGAGACCCAGTACTTC
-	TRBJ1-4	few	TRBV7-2	CASSPGLQEEKLFF	TGTGCCAGCAGCCCGGGACTCCAGGAGGAAAAACTGTTTTTT
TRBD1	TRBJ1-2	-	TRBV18	CASSPSGTGSYGYTF	TGTGCCAGCTCACCCTCCGGGACAGGGTCCTATGGCTACACCTTC
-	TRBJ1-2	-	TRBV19	CASSNMGESYTF	TGTGCCAGTAGTAATATGGGAGAAAGCTACACCTTC
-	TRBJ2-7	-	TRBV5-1	CASSGEGGLQYF	TGCGCCAGCAGCGGGGAGGGGGGACTGCAGTACTTC
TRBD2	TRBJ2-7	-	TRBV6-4	CASHPSSGGCSYEQYF	TGTGCCAGCCACCCCAGTAGCGGGGGATGCTCCTACGAGCAGTACTTC
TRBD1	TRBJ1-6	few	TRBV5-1	CASSLGGGSPLHF	TGCGCCAGCAGCTTAGGGGGCGGTTCACCCCTCCACTTT
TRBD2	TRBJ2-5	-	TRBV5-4	CASSWGTSGQETQYF	TGTGCCAGCAGCTGGGGGACTAGCGGACAAGAGACCCAGTACTTC
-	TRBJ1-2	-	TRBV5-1	CASSEDNYGYTF	TGCGCCAGCAGCGAGGATAACTATGGCTACACCTTC
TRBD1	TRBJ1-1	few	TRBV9	CASSAGQGHTEAFF	TGTGCCAGCAGCGCAGGACAGGGCCACACTGAAGCTTTCTTT
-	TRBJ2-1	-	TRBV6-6	CASSYSLVNEQFF	TGTGCCAGCAGTTACTCTCTCGTCAATGAGCAGTTCTTC
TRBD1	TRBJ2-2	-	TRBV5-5	CASSPGTGTRELFF	TGTGCCAGCAGCCCTGGGACAGGGACGCGGGAGCTGTTTTTT
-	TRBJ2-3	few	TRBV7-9	CASSSGTALSTDTQYF	TGTGCCAGCAGCTCGGGGACTGCCCTTAGCACAGATACGCAGTATTTT
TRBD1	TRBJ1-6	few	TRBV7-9	CASSWGQGRNTPLHF	TGTGCCAGCAGCTGGGGACAGGGGAGAAATACACCCCTCCACTTT
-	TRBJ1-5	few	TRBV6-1	CASSGVLSTSQPQHF	TGTGCCAGCAGTGGGGTTTTGTCAACTAGTCAGCCCCAGCATTTT
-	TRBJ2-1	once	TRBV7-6	CASSLRAGYNEQFF	TGTGCCAGCAGCTTAAGGGCAGGGTATAATGAGCAGTTCTTC
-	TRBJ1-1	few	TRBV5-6	CASSLNTEAFF	TGTGCCAGCAGCCTAAACACTGAAGCTTTCTTT
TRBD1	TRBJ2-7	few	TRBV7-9	CASSFLDRGEQYF	TGTGCCAGCAGCTTTTTGGACAGGGGCGAGCAGTACTTC
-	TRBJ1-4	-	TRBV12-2	CASRLEGRGQSNEKLFF	TGTGCAAGTCGCTTAGAGGGCAGGGGGCAGTCTAATGAAAAACTGTTTTTT
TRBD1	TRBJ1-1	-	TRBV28	CASSLGTGGNTEAFF	TGTGCCAGCAGTTTAGGGACAGGGGGAAACACTGAAGCTTTCTTT
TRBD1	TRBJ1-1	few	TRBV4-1	CASRSTGGGTEAFF	TGCGCCAGCAGGTCCACAGGGGGCGGCACTGAAGCTTTCTTT
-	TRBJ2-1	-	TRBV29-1	CSDLQPSSSYNEQFF	TGCAGCGATCTGCAACCTTCCAGCTCCTACAATGAGCAGTTCTTC
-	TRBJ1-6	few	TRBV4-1	CASSQDLQGGNSPLHF	TGCGCCAGCAGCCAAGATCTGCAGGGAGGAAATTCACCCCTCCACTTT
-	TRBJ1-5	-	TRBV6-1	CASSDRTVNQPQHF	TGTGCCAGCAGTGACCGGACAGTCAATCAGCCCCAGCATTTT
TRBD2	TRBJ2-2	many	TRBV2	CASSLLTSGGAGTGELFF	TGTGCCAGCAGCCTACTGACTAGCGGGGGGGCGGGCACCGGGGAGCTGTTTTTT
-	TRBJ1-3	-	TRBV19	CASSPQAAGNTIYF	TGTGCCAGTAGTCCCCAAGCGGCTGGAAACACCATATATTTT
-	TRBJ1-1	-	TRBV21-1	CASSSSKNTEAFF	TGTGCCAGCAGCAGCTCTAAGAACACTGAAGCTTTCTTT